The 18 T cell receptor beta chains presented below share a single source sample, sequenced in a study of synovial regulatory T cells in juvenile arthritis. Method: immunoSEQ multiplex PCR; TCRdb's copy keeps in-frame clones and lacks some. Here the sample table reports 8,000 to 10,000 clones. The sequenced sample was Treg cells from blood. Subset meaning: remaining (HLA-DR-negative) circulating blood Treg cells. These receptor sequences come from a donor aged 2-35 years with juvenile idiopathic arthritis.

The chain is built from TRBV5-1 and TRBJ2-1; without DNA, the TCRdb call of TRBD1 cannot be checked. CDR3 length equals 13 residues. No DNA is given. Germline V gene sequence: CDR1 SGHRS, CDR2 YFSETQ. This CDR3 is CASSLGQGDEQFF.

The CDR3 sequence: CASSFRNYGYTF. The rearrangement uses TRBV28 and TRBJ1-2; TCRdb picks TRBD1, but there is no DNA to check that call. The germline V gene encodes CDR1 MDHEN and CDR2 SYDVKM. The CDR3 is 12 amino acids. The DNA is unrecorded.

The chain couples TRBV23-1 to TRBJ2-7; the TRBD2 assignment by TCRdb is unverifiable without DNA. TRBV23-1 is classed as an ORF, of uncertain function. CDR3 length: 13 amino acids. No DNA is listed. CDR3 region: CASSRSGRHEQYF.

The rearrangement uses TRBV6-6 and TRBJ1-2; absent DNA, TCRdb's TRBD1 call cannot be checked. The CDR3 length is 13 residues. Only the protein is available. CDR1 and CDR2 from the germline V gene are MNHNY and SVGAGI (reference sequence). The CDR3 spells CASRNRDTYGYTF.

The rearrangement uses TRBV27 and TRBJ1-3. Germline V gene lookup returns CDR1 MNHEY and CDR2 SMNVEV (reference sequence). The CDR3 spans 12 residues. No DNA is recorded. The CDR3 protein is CASSSPGNTIYF.

The rearrangement uses TRBV19 and TRBJ1-2. CDR3 length: 14 amino acids. No DNA has been recorded. CDR1 LNHDA and CDR2 SQIVND come from the germline V gene (reference sequence). CDR3 sequence reads: CASSIREVLGGYTF.

Here the CDR3 reads CASSAGPAGDYNEQFF. The J gene is TRBJ2-1, the V gene TRBV5-4; TCRdb lists TRBD2, though no DNA is available to test this call. CDR1 and CDR2 from the germline V gene are SGHNT and YYREEE (reference sequence). The CDR3 sequence is 16 residues long. No DNA was logged.

The rearrangement links TRBV2 to TRBJ1-3; TCRdb designates TRBD1, a call that cannot be tested without DNA. This CDR3 contains 13 residues. The DNA is not on file. Germline V CDR1 and CDR2: SNHLY, FYNNEI. The CDR3 spells CASGRDRGNTIYF.

The V and J genes are TRBV2 and TRBJ1-5. The CDR3 totals 16 residues. Only the protein is on record. Germline lookup yields CDR1 SNHLY and CDR2 FYNNEI. The CDR3 here is CASSYQTRRSGQPQHF.

The chain combines TRBV5-1 with TRBJ2-1; TCRdb's D gene call, TRBD2, goes unchecked for lack of DNA. CDR3 size: 15 residues. No DNA is listed. CDR1 is SGHRS, CDR2 YFSETQ, per germline. CDR3 in amino acids: CASSSEGLADNEQFF.

The V gene is TRBV28, the J gene TRBJ2-7; checking the TCRdb D call of TRBD2 is not possible without DNA. The CDR3 consists of 14 residues. No DNA has been recorded. The germline gives CDR1 MDHEN, CDR2 SYDVKM. This chain's CDR3 is CASSYGAGGYEQYF.

The V call is TRBV11-3, the J call TRBJ2-1. The CDR3 contains 13 residues. DNA for this receptor is not on file. Germline values: CDR1 SGHNT, CDR2 YENEEA. CDR3 sequence: CASSLVPDNEQFF.

This chain uses TRBV28 with TRBJ2-7; the D call of TRBD1 rests on TCRdb alone, since no DNA is present to check it. The germline CDR1 and CDR2 sequences are MDHEN and SYDVKM. This CDR3 is built from 13 residues. The entry carries no DNA sequence. This CDR3 is CASSIQGDHEQYF.

The V call is TRBV9, the J call TRBJ2-3; with no DNA, the TCRdb D assignment of TRBD1 cannot be verified. Germline CDR1 is SGDLS and CDR2 is YYNGEE. The CDR3 has 12 amino acids. DNA for this receptor is not on file. Here the CDR3 reads CASSAHQDTQYF.

The chain couples TRBV28 to TRBJ2-7; TCRdb names TRBD2, which stays unverified in the absence of DNA. This CDR3 contains 11 residues. Only the protein is available. The germline CDR1 and CDR2 sequences are MDHEN and SYDVKM. The CDR3 is CASRSLYEQYF.

The gene calls are TRBV6-6 and TRBJ1-5. Germline V gene data show CDR1 as MNHNY and CDR2 as SVGAGI (reference sequence). This CDR3 contains 12 residues. The DNA sequence is not available. The CDR3 loop reads CASSYLGQPQHF.

The chain employs TRBV6-1 and TRBJ1-5; TCRdb's D call, TRBD1, is unchecked because there is no DNA. Germline values: CDR1 MNHNS, CDR2 SASEGT. The CDR3 extends over 15 amino acids. The nucleotide record is missing. CDR3 sequence: CASSIIGTANQPQHF.

The gene calls are TRBV5-1 and TRBJ2-1; TCRdb indicates TRBD1, and absent DNA this call remains unverified. Germline CDR1 and CDR2: SGHRS and YFSETQ. The CDR3 totals 18 residues. The protein alone is recorded here. CDR3 loop: CASSPGRWGESSYNEQFF.